These T cell receptor beta chains were read from a single sample in a study of cytomegalovirus exposure and HLA in healthy donors. The method was immunoSEQ multiplex PCR; TCRdb's version includes in-frame clones alone and lacks a portion of them. The table shows about 160,000 clones, with about 96% occurring only once. The sequencing sample was made of PBMCs. The receptors shown here come from a woman under 30 in good health and CMV-seronegative. The conserved cysteine and the conserved F or W are not part of the CDR3 here.

j_gene | v_gene | CDR3aa
TRBJ2-5 | TRBV2 | ASSAETSGSKTQY
TRBJ2-5 | TRBV5-5 | ASSFGPWETQY
TRBJ2-5 | TRBV30 | AWRKAGGLETQY
TRBJ1-5 | TRBV6-1 | ASSERQGEPQH
TRBJ2-3 | TRBV10-3 | AIRDSGGGIGTQY
TRBJ2-5 | TRBV4-2 | ASSQDGSGAKETQY
TRBJ1-2 | TRBV5-1 | ASSLDFGYGYT
TRBJ1-2 | TRBV6-6 | ASSSFGGWGYT
TRBJ2-5 | TRBV5-1 | ASSRSRGGQETQY
TRBJ2-3 | TRBV11-2 | ASSVQGVRTDTQY
TRBJ1-2 | TRBV9 | ASTLQGARYGYT
TRBJ2-1 | TRBV5-1 | ASSLQPGGGGYNEQF
TRBJ2-5 | TRBV4-1 | ASSQVGVRGTETQY
TRBJ2-5 | TRBV5-1 | ASSLVTGQGQHGEY
TRBJ2-5 | TRBV7-9 | ASSKRLAGEETQY
TRBJ1-5 | TRBV6-5 | ASKRDRGNQPQH
TRBJ1-5 | TRBV10-3 | AISQGNSENQPQH
TRBJ2-3 | TRBV6-1 | ASSETRAHSLADTQY
TRBJ2-1 | TRBV5-6 | ASSLGLAGGLAYEQF
TRBJ1-3 | TRBV12-5 | ASGLGYRESGNTIY
TRBJ2-5 | TRBV6-6 | ASSYGGGGGETQY
TRBJ2-2 | TRBV7-2 | ASSPVAGGNTGELF